The sequence of this T cell receptor (beta chain) was determined in a study of cytomegalovirus exposure and HLA in healthy donors (dated by TCRdb to 2016 to 2017). A note on the overall study: In an earlier analysis of 587 of the donors, around 290 Gb of sequence data and 100 million or so unique TCR beta sequences from 150 million to 200 million T cells were reported. Around 320 gigabases of sequencing data and some 85 million unique TCR sequences were included in an early release covering about 600 HLA-typed donors. Among the approximately 400 genotyped donors, more than 70% belonged to the genetic ancestry cluster associated with self-reported Caucasian donors. The study was designed to test whether signatures of past pathogen exposure could be identified by cataloging public T cell receptors. The study profiled the T cell repertoires of around 700 subjects by immunosequencing and related them to cytomegalovirus serostatus. Besides the first cohort of some 670 subjects, a separate validation cohort made up of roughly 130 different subjects was used. To predict cytomegalovirus infection status, the study combined high-throughput TCR immunosequencing, statistical association of individual TCRs with disease status, and machine learning. A later analysis re-analyzed previously published TCR beta repertoires from roughly 630 donors and added high-resolution HLA genotyping to study TCR occurrence patterns. Rather than drawing on any new phenotypic data, the later analysis identified candidate immune exposures from TCR beta sequences and the way those sequences occurred across donors. An earlier analysis of approximately 500 of the donors applied high-throughput TCR beta sequencing to assess whether each TCR beta V gene segment acted as functional or pseudogenic. Donor age, sex, ethnicity and CMV serostatus were compiled alongside the repertoire data. In a later genetic analysis, genome-wide SNP genotypes for about 65% of the roughly 670 donors were used, and that subset was treated as a discovery cohort. Every repertoire in the discovery cohort had been generated on one and the same sequencing platform. HLA typing covered class I and class II loci at four-digit resolution. The number of donors typed differed by locus, with roughly 629-640 for A, B, C, DRB1 and DQB1, roughly 520 for DQA1, approximately 570 for DPA1, and around 430 for DPB1. Five DR-DQ haplotypes were handled as single units for association and clustering because linkage in the cohort was strong. On average, roughly 240,000 unique TCR beta nucleotide sequences were sequenced per donor among a few hundred genotyped donors of the cohort, with roughly 20% of those sequences being non-productive. Broad study findings and their caveats: This cohort had only TCR beta chains sequenced, and the lack of alpha or paired-chain data limited which features could be detected. The study listed 170 or so TCR beta chains as associated with cytomegalovirus. In an earlier analysis of around 600 of the donors, most TCR beta V segments were observed in productive rearrangements about 90% or about 30% of the time, broadly matching IMGT annotations. The classifier was reported to diagnose cytomegalovirus status with high specificity and sensitivity in both the original cohort and the validation cohort. In a later genetic analysis, a missense DCLRE1C variant was associated with V-gene and J-gene trimming of TCR beta chains, and the association was replicated in an independent cohort. Most TCR sequences were seen in very few donors, while some public TCRs were found in many individuals. Because the 87-base-pair reads could not distinguish some IMGT-functional V segments, including TRBV6-2 and TRBV6-3, those segments were excluded. In a later genetic analysis, fewer N-insertions in productive TCRs were reported among donors in an Asian-associated ancestry cluster than the 666-donor mean. Because some donors lacked HLA typing at each locus, the association tests relied only on the typed subset. A further reported finding was that TCR beta sequences accurately predicted the HLA-A and HLA-B alleles for most subjects in the first cohort. A cluster of highly shared sequence variants was judged likely to represent a technical artifact of the sequencing pipeline. When HLA alleles, especially DR and DQ, strongly co-occurred, TCR associations were difficult to assign to individual alleles. A few of the identified cytomegalovirus-associated TCR beta chains were confirmed in vitro to be specific for cytomegalovirus antigens. Because counts were too low, some 16 rarely observed V segments, including chromosome 9 orphons, were excluded from the earlier analysis of 587 of the donors. Sequencing depth was assumed to be roughly uniform across donors in the presence/absence analyses, though that assumption may not hold. In a later analysis, 15,000 to 20,000 TCR beta sequences were associated with specific HLA alleles at a false discovery rate of 0.05. In a later analysis, most CMV-associated TCR beta chains were found to appear HLA-restricted, with HLA associations seemingly driven largely by CMV exposure. A later analysis found that TCR association rates varied across HLA loci, with DRB1 alleles showing the most associated TCRs and HLA-C alleles the fewest. Correlated functional status among segregating V segments might reflect linkage disequilibrium, but an unknown experimental factor could not be ruled out. According to the authors, the approach could potentially be generalized to other disease states and immunological phenotypes. A later analysis found that HLA-associated TCR beta chains were more clonally expanded and had lower generation probabilities than equally common non-associated chains. CMV serostatus was the only immune exposure information available for the cohort. According to a later analysis, parvovirus B19, influenza, CMV and Epstein-Barr virus appeared linked to several top co-occurrence clusters.

To note about this clone: The antigen it recognizes is unknown. The input lacks base qualities; no much larger clone sits a single base away.

The receptor library was made with the immunoSEQ multiplex PCR assay. For the multiplex PCR, a mixture combining 60 forward primers for TCR Vbeta segments and 13 reverse primers for TCR Jbeta segments was used. A multiplex PCR assay on genomic DNA amplified the CDR3 region of rearranged TCR beta genes. On the Illumina HiSeq System, the amplified TCR beta libraries were sequenced as 87-base-pair reads. The paper's processing steps were these. Across the 500 to 850 repertoires, a later analysis counted roughly 84 million unique TCR beta chains, roughly 11 million of which were shared by at least two donors. Raw reads were error-corrected and collapsed into unique sequences with a nearest-neighbor algorithm that merged closely related sequences to remove PCR and sequencing errors. Alignment of CDR3 sequences to IMGT reference sequences was used to assign V, D and J gene segments. For a sequence to be retained, a match of at least six nucleotides to both a V gene segment and a J gene segment was required. Rearrangements were called productive when the CDR3 lacked stop codons and stayed in frame with V and J; all others were non-productive. CDR3 was defined by IMGT convention, running from the second conserved V-encoded cysteine to the conserved J-encoded phenylalanine. In an earlier analysis of 550 to 650 of the donors, sequences lacking an unambiguous match to a single V gene segment were excluded. An earlier analysis of a few hundred of the donors called V segments functional above 56.7% productive rearrangements and segregating when the between-donor standard deviation exceeded 5%. To diagnose cytomegalovirus status from the catalog of TCR beta chain sequences, a statistical classification framework was built. In a later analysis, V and J genes were assigned by comparing TCR nucleotide sequences against IMGT/GENE-DB human TR gene sequences. A later analysis assigned CDR3 sequences and most-parsimonious VDJ recombination scenarios with the TCRdist pipeline. In a later analysis, each TCR beta chain was defined by its CDR3 amino acid sequence together with its V-gene family, and reads without a unique V-gene family were excluded. To address suspected cross-contamination and a sequencing artifact, a later analysis removed roughly 640 highly shared, low-generation-probability nucleotide sequences. For each public chain, a later analysis derived a clonal expansion index from normalized ranks of inferred template counts within each repertoire. In a later analysis, generation probabilities were computed using a VDJ recombination model fitted to out-of-frame rearrangements, and the results were checked against IGoR. In a later analysis, TCR-TCR, TCR-HLA and TCR-CMV co-occurrence was scored with hypergeometric tests, and a repertoire-size bias correction was applied to TCR pairs. In a later analysis, false discovery rates were estimated by permuting HLA or CMV assignments 20 times. In a later analysis, co-occurring TCRs were grouped using DBSCAN, and TCRdist sequence similarity was added for clustering within HLA-allele-positive subsets. Repertoires with fewer than 30,000 or more than 120,000 public chains, plus five repertoires with anomalous nucleotide sharing, were excluded from co-occurrence clustering. TCRdb mirrors the immuneACCESS table, restricted to in-frame sequences. Some clones are absent from its copies; in checked studies, under half trace to an unresolved V gene, and the reason for the others is unknown. Clone size and the V and J calls come from that table; the DNA yielded D and trimming. Recorded for this sample are around 210,000 clones; approximately 78% of them occurred a single time. Less than 0.6% of the sample is taken by the ten largest.

The cohort consisted of 666 healthy bone marrow donors. Cohort members were all nominally healthy when sampled, although unrecorded immune exposures were likely present. The donor tested CMV seronegative and was one of the 352 seronegative cohort members. Every donor gave a peripheral blood sample, and the peripheral blood mononuclear cells from that sample were used for TCR beta sequencing. Genomic DNA extraction from the blood cell samples was performed with the Qiagen DNeasy Blood Extraction Kit. Inclusive of the bounding cysteine and phenylalanine, the CDR3 is 17 residues long. The read is trimmed to its CDR3 DNA, 51 bases read in frame from base 1. For CDR1 and CDR2, the germline V gene lists SGHAT and FQNNGV.

The V gene is TRBV11-2 and the J gene is TRBJ2-5, with 13 bases in between that match TRBD2. The end of the DNA aligns better with TRBJ2-7, so the J call may be wrong. The clonotype comes from a boy aged 5 to 17 in good health and CMV-seronegative. Sequencing was done on a sample of PBMCs. The CDR3 protein: CASSSEGLAGWGDEQYF. The DNA sequence is as follows: TGTGCCAGCAGCTCGGAGGGACTAGCGGGATGGGGGGACGAGCAGTACTTC.